This T cell receptor (beta chain) came from a study of radiotherapy plus CTLA-4 blockade in lung cancer. Across the study: Among patients, around 19% showed objective responses, and over 30% had disease control.

Findings and limits, study-wide: Best predicting response, reportedly, were early blood T cell clone dynamics, with interferon-beta. TCR clones of tumor origin grew in blood after radiotherapy plus ipilimumab.

Comment on this clone: What it recognizes is unknown.

The table came from immunoSEQ multiplex PCR; TCRdb's copy has only in-frame clones and leaves some out. The table records roughly 59,000 clones, around three quarters of them present only once. Each patient with chemo-refractory metastatic non-small-cell lung cancer was treated with focal radiation plus CTLA-4 blockade using ipilimumab. CDR1 is MGHRA and CDR2 is YSYEKL in the germline V gene. V gave up 4 bases and J gave up 3 bases; unmatched junction bases: 8. The CDR3 consists of 16 residues. Sequencing used peripheral blood, obtained from a patient treated with radiotherapy plus ipilimumab. V gene TRBV4-1 combines with J gene TRBJ2-2, with TRBD1 matching 7 bases. The TCR sequence derives from a human donor with non-small cell lung cancer whose response to radiotherapy plus ipilimumab could not be evaluated. CDR3 sequence (DNA): TGCGCCAGCAGCCTATACGCCCAGGGGGACACCGGGGAGCTGTTTTTT. Protein sequence: CASSLYAQGDTGELFF.